These 3 T cell receptor beta chains were all obtained from the same sample, sequenced in a study of technical replicates of blood from several donors. Sequencing was performed with immunoSEQ multiplex PCR; in TCRdb, only in-frame clones are kept and a portion is missing. The sample contains about 83,000 clones, about 92% of which appear only once. The sequenced sample was T cells isolated from PBMCs. The receptors stem from a human donor in good health.

There are a few counts of this clone. The genes are TRBV19 and TRBJ2-3; D perhaps matches TRBD2 (6 bases). The CDR3 covers 15 residues. Trimming cost V 4 bases and J 5 bases, with 16 bases left between them. From germline, CDR1 is LNHDA and CDR2 SQIVND (reference sequence). The CDR3 bases are TGTGCCAGTAGTAAATGGCGGGGCCCCGGAGATACGCAGTATTTT. It yields the protein CASSKWRGPGDTQYF. Based on the CDR3 plus reference TRBV19 and TRBJ2-3, the full variable domain is DGGITQSPKYLFRKEGQNVTLSCEQNLNHDAMYWYRQDPGQGLRLIYYSQIVNDFQKGDIAEGYSVSREKKESFPLTVTSAQKNPTAFYLCASSKWRGPGDTQYFGPGTRLTVL.

V and J are TRBV9 and TRBJ2-3, with D possibly being TRBD1 (6 bases). Germline-derived CDR1 and CDR2 are SGDLS and YYNGEE. The V and J ends lost 3 bases and 0 bases respectively, with 14 bases between them. The CDR3 loop spans 16 amino acids. The CDR3 sequence is CASSAGRGSSTDTQYF. The CDR3, as DNA: TGTGCCAGCAGCGCGGGAAGGGGGTCTAGCACAGATACGCAGTATTTT.

The chain links TRBV11-3 to TRBJ1-3; D is uncertain. Trimming stripped 1 base from V and 15 bases from J, with 13 bases between. Looked up from germline, CDR1 is SGHNT and CDR2 is YENEEA. The CDR3 spans 12 residues. The CDR3 spells CASSLGTAGKYF. Here the CDR3 DNA reads TGTGCCAGCAGCTTAGGGACTGCCGGGAAATATTTT.